This T cell receptor (beta chain) originates from a study of CD8+CD57+ T cells in acquired aplastic anemia. Across the study: Mean yield of DNA from sorted CD4+ and CD8+ cells was approximately 3 ug.

Patients included in sequencing had previously demonstrated CD8+CD57+ cell expansion by flow cytometry. The patients, all of them, had severe acquired aplastic anemia. This clonotype was seen many times. Germline values: CDR1 SGHTA, CDR2 FQGTGA. The CDR3 is 15 residues long. V shed 4 bases, J shed 4 bases, and the junction held 7 bases outside the gene matches. Genomic DNA constituted the template upon which TCR beta VDJ and CDR3 profiling was performed. MiXCR was run by TCRdb on the reads, yielding one entry per CDR3 protein. Counted here are roughly 150,000 distinct CDR3 sequences, 47% occurring once; the ten biggest clones make up around 2.9%.

The receptor comes from a human donor with aplastic anemia. The sample taken for sequencing was sorted CD4+, CD8+, or CD8+CD57+ T cells (not recorded which) from PBMCs. V and J are TRBV7-3 and TRBJ2-1; 7 nucleotides align to TRBD1. CDR3 nucleotides: TGTGCCAGCAGCTCACGGACAGGAACTTACAATGAGCAGTTCTTC. Protein product: CASSSRTGTYNEQFF.